Sequencing of this T cell receptor (beta chain) was carried out in a study of cytomegalovirus exposure and HLA in healthy donors. General study results and limits: Most sequenced TCRs were rare (though some public TCRs occurred in many donors).

In the PCR, 60 Vbeta and 13 Jbeta primers were used. TCRdb's copy holds only in-frame clones and misses some; the assay was immunoSEQ multiplex PCR. This table holds under 250,000 clones, almost 80% found once. With respect to this clone: What it binds is not known.

Germline loops: CDR1 SGHTA, CDR2 FQGTGA. The V gene end was trimmed by 0 bases and the J gene end by 3 bases; junction bases not matched to a gene: 5. The CDR3 consists of 16 residues. This TCR derives from a male donor in good health and CMV-seronegative. Sequencing was done on a sample of PBMCs. The rearrangement uses TRBV7-3 and TRBJ2-7, with 10 bases matching TRBD2. The DNA for the CDR3 is TGTGCCAGCAGCTTAACGCTCCCTAGCGGGAGCTACGAGCAGTACTTC. Translated: CASSLTLPSGSYEQYF.